This T cell receptor beta chain stems from a study of vaccination effects on CD4 cells after COVID-19. Ahead of sequencing, the ViraFEST assay grew antigen-specific CD4+ T cells using viral peptide pools. On day 10 of culture, CD4+ T cells were separated out. According to the study, vaccine recipients showed no prior SARS-CoV-2 infection and negative nucleocapsid antibodies. This clone appeared a few times. Antigen: not known. The repertoire was sequenced with immunoSEQ multiplex PCR; TCRdb's copy has only in-frame clones and lacks some. Of about 24,000 clones listed, approximately 71% were seen once; the top ten hold approximately 12%. The CDR3 is made up of 13 amino acids. The germline gives CDR1 WNHNN, CDR2 SYGVQD (reference sequence). The V and J ends lost 6 bases and 4 bases, in that order; junction bases with no gene match: 3.

This clonotype was sampled from a human donor who received a COVID-19 vaccine. The sequencing used CD4+ T cells from PBMCs cultured with HCoV-OC43 spike peptides, collected before COVID-19 vaccination. Subset given: HCoV-OC43 spike overlapping peptide pool stimulation. The chain carries TRBV10-1 and TRBJ1-1, with TRBD1 matching over 9 bases. This CDR3 is CASSRDRVTEAFF. The DNA of the CDR3 is TGCGCCAGCAGCCGGGACAGGGTCACTGAAGCTTTCTTT.